Listed below are T cell receptor beta chains from one sample, sequenced in a study of blood T cell repertoires in COVID-19. Clones were read by immunoSEQ multiplex PCR, and TCRdb kept only the in-frame ones, dropping some. Of 120,000 to 150,000 clones in the sample, around nine tenths were seen once. Sequenced material: PBMCs or T cells enriched from blood (not recorded which). These receptors originate from a young woman with acute COVID-19. Both conserved end residues are part of each CDR3. A D gene is named only where the DNA matches it firmly. The size of a clone is reported for some rows only, either as once, few or many, or as a class for expanded clones.

cdr3_nt | cdr3_aa | j_call | clone_size | d_call | v_call
TGTGCCAGTAGTATTGCGGATTCACCCCTCCACTTT | CASSIADSPLHF | TRBJ1-6 | - | - | TRBV19
TGTGCCAGCAGTTCACTACTAGCGAATCCCCCACGGGAGACCCAGTACTTC | CASSSLLANPPRETQYF | TRBJ2-5 | - | TRBD2 | TRBV27
TGTGCCAGCAGCTTAGGGACAAAAGAGACCCAGTACTTC | CASSLGTKETQYF | TRBJ2-5 | - | - | TRBV7-2
TGTGCCAGCAGGCCCCAGGGGACATATCAGGAAGCTTTCTTT | CASRPQGTYQEAFF | TRBJ1-1 | - | - | TRBV28
TGTGCCAGCCTGACCTGGACAGGGATGGCGAAGGGGACTAGCTTCCATGAGCAGTTCTTC | CASLTWTGMAKGTSFHEQFF | TRBJ2-1 | - | - | TRBV28
TGTGCCAGCAGCTTAGACAGGTTGAACACTGAAGCTTTCTTT | CASSLDRLNTEAFF | TRBJ1-1 | - | - | TRBV7-2
TGTGCCAGTACAGGGCTGGCTAGCGGACCCTACGAGCAGTACTTC | CASTGLASGPYEQYF | TRBJ2-7 | - | - | TRBV2
TGTGCCAGCAGCCCCCCTTCGGGTAAGCCCCAGCATTTT | CASSPPSGKPQHF | TRBJ1-5 | - | - | TRBV7-9
TGTGCCAGCAGCTTAGGGACTAGCGGGAGAAATGAGCAGTTCTTC | CASSLGTSGRNEQFF | TRBJ2-1 | once | TRBD2 | TRBV7-8
TGTGCCAGCAGCTCATCAGGGTACTATGGCTACACCTTC | CASSSSGYYGYTF | TRBJ1-2 | - | - | TRBV7-8
TGTGCCAGCAGTTTGGGCGGGAGGGCCCCTTACGAGCAGTACTTC | CASSLGGRAPYEQYF | TRBJ2-7 | - | TRBD2 | TRBV28
TGTGCCAGCTTGGGACAGGGGTCCTACGAGCAGTACTTC | CASLGQGSYEQYF | TRBJ2-7 | - | TRBD1 | TRBV28
TGCGCCAGCAGCTTGGGCGGACAGTTCTATGGCTACACCTTC | CASSLGGQFYGYTF | TRBJ1-2 | - | - | TRBV5-1
TGTGCCAGCAGCTCGGACAGGTCTAATTCACCCCTCCACTTT | CASSSDRSNSPLHF | TRBJ1-6 | - | TRBD1 | TRBV5-6
TGTGCCATCAGGGGACAGGGGTCCCGAGTTTATAATTCACCCCTCCACTTT | CAIRGQGSRVYNSPLHF | TRBJ1-6 | - | TRBD1 | TRBV10-3
TGTGCCATAAGACAGGGGATAGATTCACCCCTCCACTTT | CAIRQGIDSPLHF | TRBJ1-6 | many | TRBD1 | TRBV10-3
TGTGCCAGCAGTCCCCCAGGGGCTAACAATGAGCAGTTCTTC | CASSPPGANNEQFF | TRBJ2-1 | - | - | TRBV5-4
TGTGCCAGCAGTGCCCGGGAGAGGAGCGGGGAGCTGTTTTTT | CASSARERSGELFF | TRBJ2-2 | - | - | TRBV6-6
TGTGCCAGCAGTGAGCCTCGGGACAGGGTCCAAGAGACCCAGTACTTC | CASSEPRDRVQETQYF | TRBJ2-5 | - | TRBD1 | TRBV6-4
TGTGCCAGCAGTTACTCATGGACAGGGGTGAACACTGAAGCTTTCTTT | CASSYSWTGVNTEAFF | TRBJ1-1 | - | TRBD1 | TRBV6-5
TGCAGTGCTTCAATTTCGAGTGGCTACACCTTC | CSASISSGYTF | TRBJ1-2 | - | - | TRBV20-1
TGTGCCAGCAGTTACGGGGAGGGCTCCTACGAGCAGTACTTC | CASSYGEGSYEQYF | TRBJ2-7 | once | TRBD2 | TRBV6-2/TRBV6-3
TGCGCCAGCAGCCAACTGCTGAGCTATCGTCGCGAGCAGTACTTC | CASSQLLSYRREQYF | TRBJ2-7 | - | - | TRBV4-1
TGCGCCAGCAGCCAAGAATTGGGACAGGGTGATGAAAAACTGTTTTTT | CASSQELGQGDEKLFF | TRBJ1-4 | - | TRBD1 | TRBV4-3
TGTGCCACCAGCAGACCGTTAAGGGAGACAGCGGGTACCGGGGAGCTGTTTTTT | CATSRPLRETAGTGELFF | TRBJ2-2 | - | - | TRBV15
TGTGCCACCAGCATACGACAGGGGGTAGGGGGAGCTTTCTTT | CATSIRQGVGGAFF | TRBJ1-1 | - | TRBD1 | TRBV15
TGTGCCAGCAGCTTGGTCGGGAGCCAAGAGACCCAGTACTTC | CASSLVGSQETQYF | TRBJ2-5 | - | - | TRBV5-6
TGTGCCAGCAGCGCGGACAGGGACACCGGGGAGCTGTTTTTT | CASSADRDTGELFF | TRBJ2-2 | - | TRBD1 | TRBV9
TGTGCCAGCAGCACCCCCAAGCGCCGCCTGTTCTTC | CASSTPKRRLFF | TRBJ2-1 | - | - | TRBV7-9
TGTGCCAGCTCACCGCTAGCGGGAGCGCCTTCGGGGGAGCAGTACTTC | CASSPLAGAPSGEQYF | TRBJ2-7 | - | TRBD2 | TRBV18
TGTGCCAGCAGTTTGAACAGGGGGGGCTATGGCTACACCTTC | CASSLNRGGYGYTF | TRBJ1-2 | - | TRBD1 | TRBV27
TGTGCCAGCAGCCAGGGACTAGCGGGTGGCGAGCAGTACTTC | CASSQGLAGGEQYF | TRBJ2-7 | - | TRBD2 | TRBV3-1/TRBV3-2
TGTGCCAGCAGCGTACTATTCGGGGGTAGCGGGACCTACGAGCAGTACTTC | CASSVLFGGSGTYEQYF | TRBJ2-7 | - | TRBD2 | TRBV28
TGTGCCAGCAGCGTAGTAGGGGGGAGCGGGAGGGCCCATGAGCAGTTCTTC | CASSVVGGSGRAHEQFF | TRBJ2-1 | - | TRBD2 | TRBV9
TGTGCCAGCTCACGCAGGAACCTCCAGGAGACCCAGTACTTC | CASSRRNLQETQYF | TRBJ2-5 | - | - | TRBV28